A few counts support the clone carrying this T cell receptor (beta chain). What it recognizes is unknown. Losses at the gene ends were 5 bases for V and 8 bases for J; bases not matched to a gene: 7. Per the germline V gene, CDR1 is SGHTA and CDR2 is FQGNSA. This CDR3 is built from 15 residues. TCRdb re-called the 5' RACE reads with MiXCR, one entry per CDR3 protein. The sample shows 1.5 million to 2 million distinct CDR3 sequences, about 30% of them seen only once. This record comes from a study of identical twins. Everyone who gave samples was a healthy Caucasian. General study points: Modelling approaches yielded underestimates of out-of-frame TCR alpha sharing between monozygotic twins.

The chain carries TRBV7-2 and TRBJ1-6, with 9 bases fitting TRBD1. The sample taken for sequencing was cord blood. The receptor was derived from a newborn girl in good health. The CDR3 DNA reads as TGTGCCAGCAGCCTCATGACAGGGGGAGATTCACCCCTCCACTTT. It translates to CASSLMTGGDSPLHF.